The T cell receptor (beta chain) described here comes from a study of blood T cell repertoires in COVID-19 (dated by TCRdb to 2019 to 2021). In the study overall: Samples covering the acute and convalescent phases of COVID-19 were provided by collaborators in the United States, Italy and Spain. The material from the prospective study consisted of cDNA or gDNA derived from T cells, B-cell-depleted T cells, or PBMCs. Subjects who had been exposed to COVID-19, were actively infected with it, or had recovered from it provided the deeply sampled blood TCRbeta repertoires that made up the dataset. A freely available public database, intended as a resource for researchers studying the immune response to SARS-CoV-2, is where the repertoires were released. The samples were drawn from the first 160 participants of the ongoing ImmuneRACE study and from over a thousand subjects provided by 6 global collaborators. The sample metadata nearly always contained a de-identified subject ID, COVID-19 status, age in years and sex. Where available, HLA class I and class II types were taken from metadata supplied by the sample provider and were not determined by assay-based typing.

Each collaborating institution followed its own protocols to collect whole blood in K2EDTA tubes. For TCRbeta analysis, collaborators shipped samples in one of three forms: frozen whole blood, isolated PBMCs, or DNA extracted from either of those sample types. Note on this clone: Its specific antigen is unknown. One base away there is no much larger clone; base qualities are not given.

General conclusions and limits of the study: How much clinical and demographic metadata was included differed by source and by participant, and the metadata was provided uncurated.

Including cysteine and phenylalanine, the CDR3 has 16 amino acids. Just the 48-base CDR3 DNA is kept, in frame starting at base 1. The germline V gene encodes CDR1 SNHLY and CDR2 FYNNEI. V is pruned by 7 bases and J by 5 bases, leaving 10 bases of the junction without a gene match. TCRbeta CDR3 regions were amplified from genomic DNA using the immunoSEQ Assay, a bias-controlled multiplex PCR. Under the source paper's analysis protocol: Nucleated cell counts per sample were estimated from amplification of reference gene primers within the assay. To quantify the absolute abundance of each unique TCRbeta CDR3 rearrangement, sequence reads were collapsed and filtered. Productive Simpson clonality was computed per sample as the square root of Simpson's diversity index over productive rearrangements. TCRdb stores this immuneACCESS table with in-frame sequences only. Part of the clones is absent; in the studies checked, under half of the shortfall reflects unresolved V genes, and no reason is known for the rest. V and J calls and clone size come straight from that table; D and trimming were deduced from the DNA. The sample table records approximately 100,000 clones; about 80% of these occur just once. The ten largest clonotypes hold around 11% of the sample.

The sequencing input was peripheral blood. This TCR was sampled from a human donor in a cohort sampled during active COVID-19. The chain joins TRBV2 to TRBJ2-2; TRBD2 fits 10 bases in the junction. The CDR3 corresponds to CASKGSGGAGTGELFF. The bases are TGTGCCAGCAAGGGAAGCGGGGGGGCTGGGACCGGGGAGCTGTTTTTT.